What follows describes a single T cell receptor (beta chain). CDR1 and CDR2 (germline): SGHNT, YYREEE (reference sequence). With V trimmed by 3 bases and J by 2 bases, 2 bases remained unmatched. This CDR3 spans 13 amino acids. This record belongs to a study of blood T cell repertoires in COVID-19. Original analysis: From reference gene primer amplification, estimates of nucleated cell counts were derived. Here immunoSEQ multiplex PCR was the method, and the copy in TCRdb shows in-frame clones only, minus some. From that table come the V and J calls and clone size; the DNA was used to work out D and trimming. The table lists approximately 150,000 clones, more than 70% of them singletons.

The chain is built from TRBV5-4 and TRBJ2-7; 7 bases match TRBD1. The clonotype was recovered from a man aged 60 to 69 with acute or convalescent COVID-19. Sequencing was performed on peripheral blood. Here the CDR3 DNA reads TGTGCCAGCAGCTGGGACAGAACCTACGAGCAGTACTTC. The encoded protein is CASSWDRTYEQYF.